The 31 T cell receptor beta chains below come from one sample, sequenced in a study of T cells in Graves' hyperthyroidism and ophthalmopathy. TCR beta CDR3 sequences were amplified from RNA transcripts. HTBI primers were the set used in a first-round RT-PCR of the TCR CDR3. TCRdb independently ran MiXCR on the multiplex PCR reads; one entry per CDR3 protein. Of around 34,000 distinct CDR3 sequences listed, around 50% are singletons. Material for sequencing was blood. These receptors were taken from a woman in her thirties or forties with Graves' ophthalmopathy.

For this clonotype: At one end the junction does not follow the germline gene, possibly because of a read error. The gene calls are TRBV15 and TRBJ2-5; either TRBD1 or TRBD2 may supply D (5 bases each). This CDR3 is built from 16 residues. The germline V gene has CDR1 LNHNV and CDR2 YYDKDF (reference sequence). DNA of the CDR3: TGTGCCGCCAGCAGAGATGGTCGGGACGGGGAAGAGACCCAGTACTTC. Encoded protein: CAASRDGRDGEETQYF.

Judged by abundance, this clonotype is medium-sized. J is TRBJ2-6 and V is TRBV20-1; D call uncertain. CDR1 and CDR2 from the germline V gene are DFQATT and SNEGSKA (reference sequence). Trimming removed 3 bases from V and 0 bases from J, with 3 bases in between. There are 13 residues in the CDR3. In DNA form, the CDR3 reads TGCAGTGCTAGTAACTCTGGGGCCAACGTCCTGACTTTC. Encoded protein: CSASNSGANVLTF.

V and J are TRBV20-1 and TRBJ2-1, with 13 bases aligning to TRBD2. CDR1 and CDR2 (germline): DFQATT, SNEGSKA (reference sequence). There are 16 residues in the CDR3. The J segment lost 1 base and the V segment lost 6 bases, leaving 6 bases of the junction unmatched. The CDR3 region is CSAPGLAGRSYNEQFF. DNA for the CDR3: TGCAGTGCGCCGGGACTAGCGGGAAGGTCCTACAATGAGCAGTTCTTC.

The genes are TRBV24-1 and TRBJ2-3; D is perhaps TRBD2 (6 bases). Germline V gene data show CDR1 as KGHDR and CDR2 as SFDVKD. The CDR3 loop spans 15 amino acids. The V end was cut by 9 bases, the J end by 2 bases, with 17 bases between. CDR3 amino acids: CATGSGGTYTDTQYF. CDR3 sequence (DNA): TGTGCCACCGGATCGGGCGGGACCTACACAGATACGCAGTATTTT.

As to this clonotype: The CDR3 does not close with the conserved phenylalanine or tryptophan, likely indicating a read error. The DNA is left out, because the CDR3 cannot be placed on it with certainty; the CDR3 is given as TCRdb lists it. This rearrangement joins TRBV2 to TRBJ2-7; no check of the table's D call, TRBD1, against the DNA was made. CDR1 is SNHLY and CDR2 is FYNNEI in the germline V gene. The CDR3 contains 11 residues when both ends are counted. The CDR3 here is CASSELGAGNT.

As concerns this clonotype: The junction and the germline gene differ at one end; a read error may be behind it. The chain has TRBV5-5 and TRBJ2-1; 9 nucleotides agree with TRBD1. CDR1 and CDR2 from the germline V gene are SGHKS and YYEKEE (reference sequence). This CDR3 has 14 residues. The CDR3 protein is CASSWGQGDKEQFF. CDR3 sequence (DNA): TGTGCCAGCAGCTGGGGACAGGGAGACAAGGAGCAGTTCTTC.

As concerns this clonotype: A junction end diverges from the germline sequence, so it may reflect a read error. V usage is TRBV7-6 and J usage is TRBJ1-3; possible D gene TRBD1, 6 bases. Looked up from germline, CDR1 is SGHVS and CDR2 is FNYEAQ. The CDR3 spans 16 residues. The DNA for the CDR3 is TGCGCCAGCAGCCAAGAGGACCAGGGGTATGGCTACACCATATATTTT. It yields the protein CASSQEDQGYGYTIYF.

This clonotype was counted ten times or more. The J gene is TRBJ2-1, the V gene TRBV6-5; 9 nucleotides agree with TRBD2. Trimming removed 3 bases from V and 4 bases from J; junction bases left unmatched: 4. The V gene's germline CDR1 is MNHEY and CDR2 SVGAGI. The CDR3 covers 15 residues. CDR3 in amino acids: CASSYFAGGYNEQFF. CDR3 nucleotide sequence: TGTGCCAGCAGTTATTTTGCGGGAGGGTACAATGAGCAGTTCTTC.

The rearrangement joins TRBV12-3 or TRBV12-4 to TRBJ1-2; TRBD1 agrees at 8 bases. The CDR3 is 15 amino acids. After removal of 6 bases from V and 8 bases from J, the junction contained 14 bases not matched to a gene. CDR3 sequence: CASRSAGGRGPGYTF. The DNA of the CDR3 is TGTGCCAGCAGGTCGGCCGGGGGCAGGGGGCCGGGCTACACCTTC.

This clonotype has a handful of counts. This CDR3 reads CASSEALWASGSHYEQYF. CDR3 sequence (DNA): TGTGCCAGCAGTGAAGCGCTATGGGCTAGCGGGAGCCATTACGAGCAGTACTTC. The chain carries TRBV2 and TRBJ2-7, with 10 bases lining up with TRBD2. Germline trimming cut 0 bases from V and 4 bases from J; bases unmatched to any gene: 12. The CDR3 runs 18 residues. From germline, CDR1 is SNHLY and CDR2 FYNNEI.

This clonotype was observed many times. The genes are TRBV28 and TRBJ2-7, with 16 bases lining up with TRBD2. J gave up 7 bases and V 4 bases, and 7 bases lay outside the gene matches. The CDR3 extends over 16 amino acids. Germline values: CDR1 MDHEN, CDR2 SYDVKM. The CDR3 bases are TGTGCCAGCAGTTCGCTAGGGACTAGCGGGGGGGGAGAGCAGTACTTC. Its translation is CASSSLGTSGGGEQYF.

Worth noting for this clonotype: The CDR3 ends on some other residue instead of the conserved phenylalanine or tryptophan, so this is likely a read error. The DNA is omitted, as the CDR3 cannot be located on it reliably, and the CDR3 follows TCRdb's listing. This chain joins TRBV7-9 and TRBJ2-3; the table assigns TRBD1, which was not confirmed against the DNA. Per the germline V gene, CDR1 is SEHNR and CDR2 is FQNEAQ (reference sequence). A total of 8 residues make up the CDR3, ends included. The CDR3: CASSLTGQ.

This clonotype has at least ten counts. A read error may be the cause here, since a much bigger clone is one base away. The chain has TRBV2 and TRBJ2-1, with 11 nucleotides matching TRBD2. Unmatched junction bases numbered 19, after V lost 6 bases and J lost 12 bases. The CDR3 loop spans 17 amino acids. Germline V gives CDR1 SNHLY, CDR2 FYNNEI. CDR3 sequence reads: CASSLTGLAAVFCGQFF. The CDR3 nucleotides read TGTGCCAGCAGCCTAACGGGACTAGCGGCCGTTTTTTGCGGGCAGTTCTTC. Full variable domain (outside the CDR3, taken from reference TRBV2 and TRBJ2-1): EPEVTQTPSHQVTQMGQEVILRCVPISNHLYFYWYRQILGQKVEFLVSFYNNEISEKSEIFDDQFSVERPDGSNFTLKIRSTKLEDSAMYFCASSLTGLAAVFCGQFFGPGTRLTVL.

This clonotype has a count of ten or more. The DNA for the CDR3 is TGTGCCAGTAGTATGAGTTCCTACAATGAGCAGTTCTTC. This encodes CASSMSSYNEQFF. The chain has TRBV19 and TRBJ2-1; D is unresolved. Germline values: CDR1 LNHDA, CDR2 SQIVND (reference sequence). This CDR3 spans 13 amino acids. Trimming left V 3 bases short and J 1 base short, with 4 bases between.

This clonotype was recorded many times. The chain employs TRBV19 and TRBJ2-2, with 7 bases aligning to TRBD2. The V segment lost 1 base and the J segment 4 bases; nucleotides outside the gene matches: 3. The CDR3 is 15 residues long. Germline assignment: CDR1 LNHDA and CDR2 SQIVND (reference sequence). CDR3: CASSIAGGSTGELFF. The CDR3, as DNA: TGTGCCAGTAGTATAGCGGGGGGAAGCACCGGGGAGCTGTTTTTT.

As to this clonotype: Compared with germline, one end of the junction differs, possibly owing to a read error. The chain couples TRBV5-4 to TRBJ2-7; 11 nucleotides match TRBD1. The CDR3 runs to 14 residues. Germline assignment: CDR1 SGHNT and CDR2 YYREEE (reference sequence). CDR3 sequence: CASILGTGGYERYF. The CDR3 DNA reads as TGTGCCAGCATCTTGGGGACAGGGGGATACGAGCGGTACTTC.

The J gene is TRBJ2-5, the V gene TRBV13; possible D gene TRBD1, 6 bases. CDR3 length: 17 amino acids. Germline CDR1 and CDR2: PRHDT and FYEKMQ (reference sequence). Trimming shortened V by 1 base and J by 3 bases, and 18 bases separated the two germline ends. The CDR3 region has the DNA TGTGCCAGCAGCTTAGATTCTCTACCGACAGGAGAAGAGACCCAGTACTTC. This translates into CASSLDSLPTGEETQYF.

V is TRBV24-1 and J is TRBJ2-1; D is possibly TRBD2 (5 bases). The CDR3 covers 14 residues. V shed 7 bases and J shed 8 bases, with 17 bases lying between them. The V gene's germline CDR1 is KGHDR and CDR2 SFDVKD. The CDR3, as DNA: TGTGCCACCAGGGGAGCCCTCCTGGTGGATGAGCAGTTCTTC. This sequence encodes CATRGALLVDEQFF.

About this clonotype itself: Sequence at one end of the junction differs from germline and may be a read error. The V call is TRBV28, the J call TRBJ1-1; a weak D match, TRBD1 (5 bases). The CDR3 is 12 amino acids. In germline, CDR1 is MDHEN, CDR2 SYDVKM. The chain's CDR3 is CASGAVNTEALF. In DNA form, the CDR3 reads TGTGCCAGCGGGGCGGTGAACACTGAAGCTCTCTTT.

This clonotype was picked up many times. V gene TRBV9 combines with J gene TRBJ1-2; possibly TRBD1 for D (5 bases). CDR3 size: 15 residues. Germline lookup yields CDR1 SGDLS and CDR2 YYNGEE. Trimming removed 3 bases from V and 6 bases from J, with 18 bases in between. The CDR3 nucleotides read TGTGCCAGCAGCGGACTTGGGGGTGTCCGGGATGGCTACACCTTC. Translation: CASSGLGGVRDGYTF.

Ten or more counts support this clonotype. This chain uses TRBV5-6 with TRBJ2-2; TRBD1 might be the D (5 bases). With 0 bases removed from V and 2 bases from J, the gap between germline ends came to 8 bases. CDR3 length: 15 amino acids. CDR1 SGHDT and CDR2 YYEEEE come from the germline V gene. CDR3 nucleotides: TGTGCCAGCAGCTTGGTTCAGGGTAACACCGGGGAGCTGTTTTTT. Translation: CASSLVQGNTGELFF.

Note on this clonotype: The conserved closing phenylalanine or tryptophan is absent in this CDR3, likely reflecting a read error. The J gene is TRBJ2-2, the V gene TRBV9, with 14 bases that match TRBD2. Germline CDR1 SGDLS, CDR2 YYNGEE. CDR3 length: 17 amino acids. Trimming removed 3 bases from V and 5 bases from J; junction bases left unmatched: 6. CDR3 residues: CASSERLAGGLTGELFL. The CDR3 nucleotides read TGTGCCAGCAGCGAAAGACTAGCGGGAGGGTTAACCGGGGAGCTGTTTTTG.

This clonotype counts as medium-sized (0.01 to 0.1%). The chain joins TRBV10-2 to TRBJ2-3; D is uncertain. This CDR3 is 14 amino acids long. V was clipped by 5 bases and J by 0 bases, with 9 bases between them. Germline CDR1 WSHSY, CDR2 SAAADI. DNA of the CDR3: TGCGCCAGCAGTTTCAGCTCTAGCACAGATACGCAGTATTTT. It yields the protein CASSFSSSTDTQYF.

This clonotype was detected many times. J is TRBJ1-2 and V is TRBV28, with TRBD1 matching over 8 bases. V shed 10 bases and J 6 bases; nucleotides not matched to a gene: 4. The CDR3 spans 11 residues. Germline V gene data show CDR1 as MDHEN and CDR2 as SYDVKM. CDR3 sequence (DNA): TGTGCCACAGGACAGGGCAATGGCTACACCTTC. Encoded protein: CATGQGNGYTF.

This clonotype is medium-sized. CDR3 nucleotide sequence: TGTGCCAGTAGCAAGAGGAGTGCAACTAATGAAAAACTGTTTTTT. As protein: CASSKRSATNEKLFF. The chain links TRBV19 to TRBJ1-4; unclear D gene. CDR3 length: 15 amino acids. Trimming removed 6 bases from V and 0 bases from J, with 11 bases in between. Germline-derived CDR1 and CDR2 are LNHDA and SQIVND (reference sequence).

The genes are TRBV7-2 and TRBJ1-1; perhaps TRBD1 as D (5 bases). Between the trimmed V and J ends, which lost 5 bases and 8 bases, there was a span of 18 bases. The germline V gene has CDR1 SGHTA and CDR2 FQGNSA. The CDR3 extends over 14 amino acids. CDR3: CTSSPFRVDAEAFF. The DNA of the CDR3 is TGTACCAGCAGCCCCTTCAGGGTCGACGCGGAAGCTTTCTTT.

This clonotype was observed many times. V gene TRBV5-1 combines with J gene TRBJ2-7; 11 bases line up with TRBD1. CDR1 is SGHRS and CDR2 is YFSETQ in the germline V gene. V shed 7 bases, J shed 2 bases, and the junction held 14 bases outside the gene matches. CDR3 length: 17 residues. The CDR3 DNA sequence: TGCGCCAGCGACAGTGGGGGAAGGACAGGGGGCGCCTACGAGCAGTACTTC. Translation: CASDSGGRTGGAYEQYF.

The CDR3 reads CSAARLGGGGLWYF. The CDR3 region has the DNA TGCAGTGCAGCCCGCTTAGGAGGCGGAGGTCTTTGGTATTTT. The chain joins TRBV20-1 to TRBJ2-3, with D possibly TRBD2 on 5 matching bases. CDR3 length: 14 residues. Trimming pared 6 bases from V and 14 bases from J, leaving 27 bases between. CDR1 is DFQATT, CDR2 SNEGSKA, per germline (reference sequence).

This clonotype was detected many times. The J gene is TRBJ2-7, the V gene TRBV6-5; a weak D match, TRBD1 (6 bases). The V and J ends lost 0 bases and 2 bases respectively, with 11 bases between them. Per the germline V gene, CDR1 is MNHEY and CDR2 is SVGAGI. This CDR3 is 15 amino acids long. CDR3 region: CASSYSLDSAYEQYF. In DNA, the CDR3 is TGTGCCAGCAGTTACTCTTTGGACAGTGCCTACGAGCAGTACTTC.

This clonotype came up many times. The chain combines TRBV27 with TRBJ2-1, with D possibly matching TRBD2 (5 bases). There are 13 residues in the CDR3. V was pared by 1 base and J by 9 bases, with 10 bases between. In germline, CDR1 is MNHEY, CDR2 SMNVEV (reference sequence). CDR3 DNA: TGTGCCAGCAGTTTATTCGGGGTGGGTGAGCAGTTCTTC. The encoded protein is CASSLFGVGEQFF.

In DNA, the CDR3 is TGTGCCATCAGTGAGTCCAGGGGTAATGAGCAGTTCTTC. Residues: CAISESRGNEQFF. The chain combines TRBV10-3 with TRBJ2-1; perhaps TRBD1 as D (6 bases). This CDR3 spans 13 amino acids. Germline CDR1 and CDR2: ENHRY and SYGVKD. V lost 0 bases and J 7 bases, leaving 7 bases between the germline ends.